Here is one TCR beta chain with its context. Antigen unknown. Primers included in the PCR were 60 Vbeta and 13 Jbeta primers. Using immunoSEQ multiplex PCR, the repertoire was profiled, and TCRdb retains in-frame clones only, with some absent. The top ten hold about 3.2% of the sample, which has about 140,000 clones, more than 75% seen once. This specimen comes from a study of cytomegalovirus exposure and HLA in healthy donors. Across the whole study: Of approximately 400 genotyped donors, approximately 80% clustered with self-reported Caucasian donors.

Germline CDR1 MGHRA, CDR2 YSYEKL. V dropped 1 base and J dropped 0 bases, with 13 bases sitting between them. The CDR3 loop spans 17 amino acids. General study points: Cytomegalovirus association was listed for about 150 TCR beta chains. It was in a later analysis that TCR association rates were seen to vary by HLA locus, highest for DRB1 and lowest for HLA-C. For TCR beta chains, V- and J-gene trimming was later linked to a missense DCLRE1C variant.

This chain connects TRBV4-1 to TRBJ1-3, with unresolved D. The source material was PBMCs. This clonotype was sampled from a man aged 18 to 29 in good health and CMV-seropositive. The CDR3 protein is CASSQASQAYSGNTIYF. CDR3 DNA: TGCGCCAGCAGCCAAGCATCCCAGGCGTACTCTGGAAACACCATATATTTT.